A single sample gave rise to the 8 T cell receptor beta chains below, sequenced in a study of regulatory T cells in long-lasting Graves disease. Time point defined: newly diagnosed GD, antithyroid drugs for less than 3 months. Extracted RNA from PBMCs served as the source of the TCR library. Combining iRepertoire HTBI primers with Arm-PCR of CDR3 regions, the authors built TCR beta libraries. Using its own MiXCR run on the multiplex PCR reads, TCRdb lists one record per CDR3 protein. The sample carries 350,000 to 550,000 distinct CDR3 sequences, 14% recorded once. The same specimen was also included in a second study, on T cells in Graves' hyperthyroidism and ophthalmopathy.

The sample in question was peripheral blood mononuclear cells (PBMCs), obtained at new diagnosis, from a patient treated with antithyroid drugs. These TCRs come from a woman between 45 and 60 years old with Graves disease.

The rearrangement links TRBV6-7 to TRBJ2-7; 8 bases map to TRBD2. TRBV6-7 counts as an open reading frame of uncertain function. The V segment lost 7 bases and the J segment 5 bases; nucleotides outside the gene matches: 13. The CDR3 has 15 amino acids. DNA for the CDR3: TGTGCCAGCACAAACGACGGGACTAGAGGAGACGAGCAGTACTTC. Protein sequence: CASTNDGTRGDEQYF.

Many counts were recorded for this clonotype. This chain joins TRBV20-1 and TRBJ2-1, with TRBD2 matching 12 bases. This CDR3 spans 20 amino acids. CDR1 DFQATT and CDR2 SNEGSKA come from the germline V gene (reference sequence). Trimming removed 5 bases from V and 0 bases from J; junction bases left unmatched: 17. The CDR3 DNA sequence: TGCAGTGCTCACGTCCCTAGCGGGAGGGCCTTTACTCTCTCCTACAATGAGCAGTTCTTC. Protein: CSAHVPSGRAFTLSYNEQFF.

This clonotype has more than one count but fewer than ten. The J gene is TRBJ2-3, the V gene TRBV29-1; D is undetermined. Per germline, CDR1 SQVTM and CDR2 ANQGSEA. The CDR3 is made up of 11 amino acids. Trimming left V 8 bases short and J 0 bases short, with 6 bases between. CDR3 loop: CSSRSTDTQYF. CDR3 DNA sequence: TGCAGCTCCCGCAGCACAGATACGCAGTATTTT.

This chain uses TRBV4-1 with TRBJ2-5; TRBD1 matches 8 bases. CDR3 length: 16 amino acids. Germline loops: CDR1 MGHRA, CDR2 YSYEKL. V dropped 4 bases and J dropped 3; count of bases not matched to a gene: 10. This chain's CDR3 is CASSPPVGTGEETQYF. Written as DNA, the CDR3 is TGCGCCAGCAGCCCCCCGGTGGGGACAGGTGAAGAGACCCAGTACTTC.

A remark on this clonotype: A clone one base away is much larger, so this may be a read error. The CDR3 is CASSYGIGTGYGYTF. CDR3 DNA: TGTGCCAGCAGTTACGGGATCGGGACAGGTTATGGCTACACCTTC. The chain joins TRBV6-5 to TRBJ1-2, with 8 bases matching TRBD1. The CDR3 extends over 15 amino acids. In germline, CDR1 is MNHEY, CDR2 SVGAGI. V lost 2 bases, J lost 5 bases, and 7 bases stayed unmatched.

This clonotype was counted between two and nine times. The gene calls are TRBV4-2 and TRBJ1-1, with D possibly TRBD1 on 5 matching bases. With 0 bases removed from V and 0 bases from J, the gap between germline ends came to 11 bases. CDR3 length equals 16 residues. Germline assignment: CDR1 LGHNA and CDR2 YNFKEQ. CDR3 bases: TGTGCCAGCAGCCAAGAGCAGGGTATTTTGAACACTGAAGCTTTCTTT. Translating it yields CASSQEQGILNTEAFF.

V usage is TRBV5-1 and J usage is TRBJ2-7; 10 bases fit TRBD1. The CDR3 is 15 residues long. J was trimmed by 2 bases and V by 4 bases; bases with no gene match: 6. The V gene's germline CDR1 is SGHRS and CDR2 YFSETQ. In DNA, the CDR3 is TGCGCCAGCAGCCCGACAGGGGGCACAACCTACGAGCAGTACTTC. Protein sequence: CASSPTGGTTYEQYF.

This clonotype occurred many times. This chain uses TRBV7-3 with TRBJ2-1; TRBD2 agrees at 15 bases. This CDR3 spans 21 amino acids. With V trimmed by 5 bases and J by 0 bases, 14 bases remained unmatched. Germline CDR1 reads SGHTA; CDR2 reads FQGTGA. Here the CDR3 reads CASSPGVLLGLAGGSYNEQFF. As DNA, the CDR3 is TGTGCCAGCAGCCCCGGGGTCCTCTTGGGACTAGCGGGAGGCTCCTACAATGAGCAGTTCTTC. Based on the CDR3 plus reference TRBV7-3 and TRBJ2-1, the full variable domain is GAGVSQTPSNKVTEKGKYVELRCDPISGHTALYWYRQSLGQGPEFLIYFQGTGAADDSGLPNDRFFAVRPEGSVSTLKIQRTERGDSAVYLCASSPGVLLGLAGGSYNEQFFGPGTRLTVL.